Shown below are 2 T cell receptor beta chains from a single sample sequenced in a study of cytomegalovirus exposure and HLA in healthy donors. Primers included in the PCR were 60 Vbeta and 13 Jbeta primers. Sequenced by immunoSEQ multiplex PCR; TCRdb stores in-frame clones only, minus some. The sample records about 160,000 clones, around 79% being singletons. The sample was PBMCs. These receptors were obtained from a woman aged 45-65 years in good health and CMV-seropositive.

V usage is TRBV28 and J usage is TRBJ1-6; 7 nucleotides align to TRBD1. Germline assignment: CDR1 MDHEN and CDR2 SYDVKM. The CDR3 has 14 amino acids. Trimming removed 3 bases from V and 11 bases from J; junction bases left unmatched: 7. The CDR3 loop is CASSLTGFDPPLHF. Written as DNA, the CDR3 is TGTGCCAGCAGTTTGACAGGGTTTGATCCACCCCTCCACTTT.

J is TRBJ1-1 and V is TRBV6-5; D not resolved. CDR3 length equals 14 residues. Germline V gene data show CDR1 as MNHEY and CDR2 as SVGAGI. Trimming took 2 bases from V and 0 from J, leaving 7 bases between them. The CDR3 sequence is CASSYTDLNTEAFF. CDR3 DNA: TGTGCCAGCAGTTACACAGACCTGAACACTGAAGCTTTCTTT.